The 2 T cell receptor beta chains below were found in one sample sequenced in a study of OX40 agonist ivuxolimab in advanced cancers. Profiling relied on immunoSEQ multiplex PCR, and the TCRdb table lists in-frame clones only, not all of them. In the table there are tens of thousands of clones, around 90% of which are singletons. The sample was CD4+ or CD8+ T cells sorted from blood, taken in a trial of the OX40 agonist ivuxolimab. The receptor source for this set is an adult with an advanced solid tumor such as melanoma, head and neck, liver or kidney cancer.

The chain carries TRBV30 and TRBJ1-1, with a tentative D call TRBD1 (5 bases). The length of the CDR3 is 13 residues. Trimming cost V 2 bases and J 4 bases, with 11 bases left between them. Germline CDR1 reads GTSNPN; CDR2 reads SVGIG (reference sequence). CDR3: CAWSLGGSTEAFF. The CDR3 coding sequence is TGTGCCTGGAGTCTGGGGGGGAGCACTGAAGCTTTCTTT.

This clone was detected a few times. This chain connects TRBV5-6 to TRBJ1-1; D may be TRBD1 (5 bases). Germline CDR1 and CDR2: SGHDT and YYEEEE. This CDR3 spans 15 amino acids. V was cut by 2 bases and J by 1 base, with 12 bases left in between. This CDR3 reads CASSFEGRENTEAFF. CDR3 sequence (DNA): TGTGCCAGCAGCTTTGAGGGGCGGGAGAACACTGAAGCTTTCTTT.